The clone carrying this T cell receptor beta chain was seen a handful of times. TCRdb called the RT-PCR reads again in MiXCR, with one record for every CDR3 protein. The sample has about 160,000 distinct CDR3 sequences, approximately 24% seen once; the top ten hold 20% to 30%. The sample belongs to a study of patients and donors after allogeneic stem cell transplantation. V lost 4 bases and J lost 3; bases outside the gene matches: 7. The CDR3 length is 15 residues. The germline V gene encodes CDR1 SGDLS and CDR2 YYNGEE. The TCR comes from a human donor who was either an allogeneic HSCT recipient or a stem cell or donor lymphocyte infusion donor (not recorded which). It is not recorded whose cells these are; they may come from a transplant donor. The sequencing sample was made of blood, either unsorted or a sorted T cell fraction (not recorded which). The chain recombines TRBV9 with TRBJ1-5, with 7 bases fitting TRBD1. CDR3 in amino acids: CASSPGQAPNQPQHF. CDR3 DNA sequence: TGTGCCAGCAGCCCCGGACAGGCCCCCAATCAGCCCCAGCATTTT.